The TCR beta chain described here comes from a study of OX40 agonist ivuxolimab in advanced cancers. Whole-study context: Ivuxolimab was administered intravenously to patients at 0.01 to 10 mg/kg every 2 weeks.

Germline values: CDR1 LNHDA, CDR2 SQIVND (reference sequence). Trimming at V came to 6 bases and at J to 5 bases, leaving 8 bases not matched to a gene. This CDR3 region has 14 residues. Profiling relied on immunoSEQ multiplex PCR, and the TCRdb table lists in-frame clones only, not all of them. The table has roughly 67,000 clones, 80% to 95% seen once. A word on this clone: Its antigen remains unidentified.

Study-wide points: There were, on average, more expanded clones in CD8+ T cells than in CD4+.

Sampling of blood occurred at baseline, cycle 4 day 1, and cycle 7 day 1. The sequence derives from an adult with an advanced solid tumor such as melanoma, head and neck, liver or kidney cancer. The source was CD4+ or CD8+ T cells sorted from blood, collected in a trial of the OX40 agonist ivuxolimab. The chain recombines TRBV19 with TRBJ2-5; TRBD1 aligns across 8 bases. The CDR3 protein is CASSWTGLLETQYF. CDR3 in DNA: TGTGCCAGTAGCTGGACAGGGCTTTTGGAGACCCAGTACTTC.